This entry concerns a single T cell receptor (beta chain). Its antigen is still unknown. It has no much larger one-base neighbor in the sample; base qualities were not kept. This entry is derived from a study of T-cell reconstitution after alpha-beta-depleted transplantation in children (dated by TCRdb to 2016 to 2018). Some background on the complete study: T-cell immune reconstitution after TCRalphabeta/CD19-depleted allogeneic hematopoietic cell transplantation in children was quantitatively tracked in the study by means of TCR repertoire profiling. Broader findings and caveats from the paper: In some patients, high TCRbeta diversity at day 60 was attributed to recipient T cells and intrathymic progenitors that had survived conditioning. Apparently early alphabetaT-cell count recovery about two months after transplant reportedly relied on only several hundred rapidly expanded clones derived from non-depleted graft cells. The frequencies of hyperexpanded clones fell over the following months, and after one year, T-cell counts and TCRbeta diversity were mostly attributed to newly produced T cells.

In the paper's terms, the treatment or condition label means: allogeneic hematopoietic cell transplantation with graft depleted of TCRalphabeta T cells and CD19 B cells. The children who served as transplant recipients had been given grafts of TCRalphabeta/CD19-depleted allogeneic hematopoietic cells. A distance of 8 bases separates the germline ends of V and J, which lose 1 base and 0 bases respectively. The germline V gene provides CDR1 KGHSH and CDR2 LQKENI. The CDR3 goes from the cysteine to the phenylalanine over 15 residues. Only CDR3 DNA is held: 45 bases, read in frame from base 1. Library preparation employed PCR. TCRdb names Illumina HiSeq 2500 as the instrument used. TCR libraries were prepared with molecular barcoding, using unique molecular identifiers to normalize TCRbeta repertoire quantification. TCRdb reran the public reads through fastp at Q25 and MiXCR, keeping productive beta chains. CDR3 protein sequences are deduplicated, and each keeps its most common genes and DNA. The sample has 500,000 to 600,000 distinct CDR3 sequences on record, over 20% of them singletons. The top ten clones comprise around a third of the sample.

The input for sequencing was PBMCs, taken before TCRalphabeta/CD19-depleted stem cell transplant. The origin of this receptor is a boy under two years old with Wiskott-Aldrich syndrome, due to receive a stem cell transplant. In this chain, TRBV18 is recombined with TRBJ2-3; confidence is insufficient to name the D gene. CDR3 region: CASSPLLASTDTQYF. The nucleotide sequence reads as follows: TGTGCCAGCTCACCACTCCTCGCTAGCACAGATACGCAGTATTTT.